The rows below give T cell receptor beta chains drawn from one sample of a study of post-analysis software for immune sequencing data. MiXCR, applied by TCRdb to the PCR reads, yields one record per CDR3 protein. The data hold hundreds of thousands of distinct CDR3 sequences, with 53% observed a single time. The sample consisted of blood. The receptors stem from a girl aged 10-17 years with multiple sclerosis. Each CDR3 is given with its conserved first and last residue. The D gene is left open where the match is weak. Clone size, where shown, is once, few, many, or a class for clones that have expanded.

V: TRBV10-3; J: TRBJ2-2; D: .; size: .; CDR3: CAISESLTGELFF; DNA: TGTGCCATCAGTGAGTCGCTTACCGGGGAGCTGTTTTTT
V: TRBV29-1; J: TRBJ2-1; D: TRBD2; size: .; CDR3: CSVEDLASGRANEQFF; DNA: TGCAGCGTTGAAGATTTGGCTAGCGGGAGGGCCAATGAGCAGTTCTTC
V: TRBV7-8; J: TRBJ1-1; D: .; size: .; CDR3: CASSLAGASEAFF; DNA: TGTGCCAGCAGCTTAGCAGGGGCGTCTGAAGCTTTCTTT
V: TRBV20-1; J: TRBJ1-2; D: .; size: .; CDR3: CSATERGGYGYTF; DNA: TGCAGTGCTACCGAAAGGGGAGGATATGGCTACACCTTC
V: TRBV12-3/TRBV12-4; J: TRBJ1-2; D: TRBD1; size: few; CDR3: CASRWTGRVDGYTF; DNA: TGTGCCAGCAGATGGACAGGCAGGGTAGATGGCTACACCTTC
V: TRBV6-5; J: TRBJ2-7; D: .; size: few; CDR3: CASSLIGTYEQYF; DNA: TGTGCCAGCAGTCTGATAGGGACCTACGAGCAGTACTTC
V: TRBV20-1; J: TRBJ2-3; D: .; size: .; CDR3: CSARGATPDTQYF; DNA: TGCAGTGCCCGAGGGGCCACCCCGGATACGCAGTATTTT
V: TRBV2; J: TRBJ1-2; D: .; size: .; CDR3: CASSEKDYGYTF; DNA: TGTGCCAGCAGTGAAAAGGACTATGGCTACACCTTC
V: TRBV7-2; J: TRBJ1-4; D: TRBD1; size: few; CDR3: CASSPRTGVEKLFF; DNA: TGTGCCAGCAGCCCCCGGACAGGGGTTGAAAAACTGTTTTTT
V: TRBV5-6; J: TRBJ2-7; D: .; size: .; CDR3: CASSSLSAPYEQYF; DNA: TGTGCCAGCAGCTCGTTGTCAGCCCCCTACGAGCAGTACTTC
V: TRBV29-1; J: TRBJ2-4; D: TRBD1; size: .; CDR3: CSVGTGAIGAKNIQYF; DNA: TGCAGCGTGGGGACAGGTGCCATAGGCGCCAAAAACATTCAGTACTTC
V: TRBV6-5; J: TRBJ2-7; D: .; size: .; CDR3: CASSYSLTTSLRGSYEQYF; DNA: TGTGCCAGCAGTTACTCCCTGACCACCTCCCTGAGAGGATCCTACGAGCAGTACTTC
V: TRBV28; J: TRBJ2-1; D: .; size: .; CDR3: CASSSTGREQFF; DNA: TGTGCCAGCAGTTCTACGGGCCGTGAGCAGTTCTTC
V: TRBV20-1; J: TRBJ1-2; D: .; size: few; CDR3: CSAPESGTAYGYTF; DNA: TGCAGTGCCCCTGAGTCCGGGACGGCTTATGGCTACACCTTC
V: TRBV20-1; J: TRBJ2-3; D: TRBD2; size: .; CDR3: CSARDTPGGRSSTDTQYF; DNA: TGCAGTGCTAGAGATACTCCCGGCGGGAGGTCTAGCACAGATACGCAGTATTTT
V: TRBV10-3; J: TRBJ2-7; D: .; size: few; CDR3: CAISESDGTPYEQYF; DNA: TGTGCCATCAGTGAGTCGGATGGGACGCCCTACGAGCAGTACTTC
V: TRBV16; J: TRBJ2-1; D: .; size: once; CDR3: CASSQWTPGEQFF; DNA: TGTGCCAGCAGCCAATGGACCCCGGGTGAGCAGTTCTTC
V: TRBV5-1; J: TRBJ1-2; D: TRBD1; size: .; CDR3: CASSFGQGAGIYGYTF; DNA: TGCGCCAGCAGCTTCGGCCAGGGGGCAGGGATCTATGGCTACACCTTC
V: TRBV7-2; J: TRBJ1-2; D: TRBD1; size: .; CDR3: CASSLGQGEGGYTF; DNA: TGTGCCAGCAGCTTAGGTCAGGGGGAGGGTGGCTACACCTTC
V: TRBV20-1; J: TRBJ2-1; D: .; size: .; CDR3: CSARARTSEQFF; DNA: TGCAGTGCTAGAGCCCGGACGTCGGAGCAGTTCTTC
V: TRBV29-1; J: TRBJ1-1; D: TRBD1; size: .; CDR3: CSVEGQGPNTEAFF; DNA: TGCAGCGTCGAAGGACAGGGCCCGAACACTGAAGCTTTCTTT
V: TRBV20-1; J: TRBJ2-7; D: .; size: .; CDR3: CSATPGAHSYEQYF; DNA: TGCAGTGCTACCCCGGGGGCCCACTCCTACGAGCAGTACTTC
V: TRBV7-9; J: TRBJ1-5; D: .; size: few; CDR3: CASSLSTGQGLKQPQHF; DNA: TGTGCCAGCAGCTTAAGTACTGGTCAGGGGTTGAAACAGCCCCAGCATTTT
V: TRBV29-1; J: TRBJ2-3; D: .; size: .; CDR3: CSVEDVDTQYF; DNA: TGCAGCGTTGAAGACGTAGATACGCAGTATTTT
V: TRBV6-5; J: TRBJ1-5; D: .; size: few; CDR3: CASSYLDAGQPQHF; DNA: TGTGCCAGCAGTTATTTGGACGCGGGACAGCCCCAGCATTTT
V: TRBV29-1; J: TRBJ2-5; D: TRBD2; size: few; CDR3: CSVASGGQETQYF; DNA: TGCAGCGTCGCTAGCGGGGGACAGGAGACCCAGTACTTC
V: TRBV10-2; J: TRBJ2-7; D: TRBD1; size: .; CDR3: CANRDSSSYEQYF; DNA: TGCGCCAACCGGGACAGCAGCTCCTACGAGCAGTACTTC
V: TRBV5-1; J: TRBJ2-3; D: .; size: .; CDR3: CASRAIGGRTDTQYF; DNA: TGCGCCAGTAGAGCGATTGGGGGGCGCACAGATACGCAGTATTTT
V: TRBV7-9; J: TRBJ1-2; D: .; size: .; CDR3: CASSAVRPTVNYGYTF; DNA: TGTGCCAGCAGTGCAGTACGGCCTACGGTCAACTATGGCTACACCTTC
V: TRBV7-2; J: TRBJ2-7; D: TRBD2; size: .; CDR3: CASSLPSTSVYEQYF; DNA: TGTGCCAGCAGCTTACCCTCGACTAGCGTATACGAGCAGTACTTC